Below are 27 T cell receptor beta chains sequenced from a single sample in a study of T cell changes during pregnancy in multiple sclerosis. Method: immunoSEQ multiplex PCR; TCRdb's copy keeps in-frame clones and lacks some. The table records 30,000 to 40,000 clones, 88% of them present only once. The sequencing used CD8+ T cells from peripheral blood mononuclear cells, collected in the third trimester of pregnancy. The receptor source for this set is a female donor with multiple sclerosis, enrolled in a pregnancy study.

The CDR3 region is CASSQGSNTGELFF. The CDR3 DNA is TGTGCCAGCAGCCAGGGTTCGAACACCGGGGAGCTGTTTTTT. The gene calls are TRBV11-2 and TRBJ2-2, with a tentative D call TRBD1 (5 bases). CDR1 SGHAT and CDR2 FQNNGV come from the germline V gene. Trimming took off 5 bases at V and 0 bases at J, with 7 bases between the two ends. This CDR3 comprises 14 residues.

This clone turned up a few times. CDR3 DNA sequence: TGTGCCAGCAGCCCGGGACTGGGGGAGGGCTACGAGCAGTACTTC. Translated: CASSPGLGEGYEQYF. The V and J genes are TRBV11-2 and TRBJ2-7; 7 nucleotides agree with TRBD2. Trimming removed 5 bases from V and 3 bases from J; junction bases left unmatched: 10. Germline assignment: CDR1 SGHAT and CDR2 FQNNGV. The CDR3 extends over 15 amino acids.

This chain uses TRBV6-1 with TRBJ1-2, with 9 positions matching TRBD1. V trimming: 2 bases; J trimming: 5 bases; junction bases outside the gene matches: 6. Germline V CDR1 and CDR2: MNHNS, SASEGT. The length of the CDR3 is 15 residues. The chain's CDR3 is CASSERGQGLYGYTF. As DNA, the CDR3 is TGTGCCAGCAGTGAAAGGGGACAGGGATTATATGGCTACACCTTC.

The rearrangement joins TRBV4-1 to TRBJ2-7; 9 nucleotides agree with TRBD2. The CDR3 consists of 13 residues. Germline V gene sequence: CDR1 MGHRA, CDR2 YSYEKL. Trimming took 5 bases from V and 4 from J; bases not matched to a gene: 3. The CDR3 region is CASSGTSSYEQYF. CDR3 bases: TGCGCCAGCAGCGGGACTAGCTCGTACGAGCAGTACTTC.

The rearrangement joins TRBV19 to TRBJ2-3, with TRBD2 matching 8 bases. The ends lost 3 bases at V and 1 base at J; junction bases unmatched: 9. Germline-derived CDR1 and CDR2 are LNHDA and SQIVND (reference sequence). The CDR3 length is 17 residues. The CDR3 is CASSILGGGGGTDTQYF. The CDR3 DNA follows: TGTGCCAGTAGTATCCTCGGGGGGGGAGGGGGCACAGATACGCAGTATTTT.

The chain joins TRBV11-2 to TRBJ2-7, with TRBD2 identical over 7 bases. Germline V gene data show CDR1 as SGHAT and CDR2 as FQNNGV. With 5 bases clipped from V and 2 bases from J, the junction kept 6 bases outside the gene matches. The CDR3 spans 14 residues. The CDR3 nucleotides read TGTGCCAGCAGCCCTTGGGGGGGAACCTACGAGCAGTACTTC. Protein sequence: CASSPWGGTYEQYF.

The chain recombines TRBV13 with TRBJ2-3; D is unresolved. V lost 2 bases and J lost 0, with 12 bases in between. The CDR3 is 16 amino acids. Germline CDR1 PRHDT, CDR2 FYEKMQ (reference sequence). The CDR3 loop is CASSLPSWASTDTQYF. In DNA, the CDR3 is TGTGCCAGCAGCTTACCCTCCTGGGCTAGCACAGATACGCAGTATTTT.

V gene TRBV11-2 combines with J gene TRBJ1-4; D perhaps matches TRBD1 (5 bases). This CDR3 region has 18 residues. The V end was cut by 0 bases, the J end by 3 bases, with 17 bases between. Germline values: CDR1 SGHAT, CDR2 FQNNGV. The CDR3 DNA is TGTGCCAGCAGCTTAGATCCCATATCGGGGGTCCCTAATGAAAAACTGTTTTTT. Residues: CASSLDPISGVPNEKLFF.

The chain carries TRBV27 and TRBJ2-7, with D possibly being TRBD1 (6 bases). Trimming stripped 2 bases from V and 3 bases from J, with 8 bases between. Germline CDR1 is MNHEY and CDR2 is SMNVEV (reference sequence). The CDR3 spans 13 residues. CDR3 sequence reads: CASSLNRDYEQYF. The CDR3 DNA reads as TGTGCCAGCAGTTTAAACAGGGACTACGAGCAGTACTTC.

The CDR3 protein is CASSFGGFGNQPQHF. The CDR3 DNA is TGTGCCAGCAGCTTCGGCGGGTTCGGCAATCAGCCCCAGCATTTT. The chain links TRBV5-4 to TRBJ1-5; D is unclear. CDR3 length: 15 amino acids. Germline CDR1 is SGHNT and CDR2 is YYREEE (reference sequence). V lost 2 bases, J lost 2 bases, and 11 bases lay in between.

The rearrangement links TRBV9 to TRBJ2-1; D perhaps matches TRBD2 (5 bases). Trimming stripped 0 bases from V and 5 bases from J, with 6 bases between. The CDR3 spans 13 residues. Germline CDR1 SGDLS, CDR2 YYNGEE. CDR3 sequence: CASSVGLHNEQFF. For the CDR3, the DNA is TGTGCCAGCAGCGTAGGACTACACAATGAGCAGTTCTTC.

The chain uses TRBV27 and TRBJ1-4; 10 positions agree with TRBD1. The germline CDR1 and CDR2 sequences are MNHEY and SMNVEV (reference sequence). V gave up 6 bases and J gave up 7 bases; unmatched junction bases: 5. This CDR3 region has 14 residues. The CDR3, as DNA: TGTGCCAGCAGGACAGGGGGCGCGGGTGAAAAACTGTTTTTT. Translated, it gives CASRTGGAGEKLFF.

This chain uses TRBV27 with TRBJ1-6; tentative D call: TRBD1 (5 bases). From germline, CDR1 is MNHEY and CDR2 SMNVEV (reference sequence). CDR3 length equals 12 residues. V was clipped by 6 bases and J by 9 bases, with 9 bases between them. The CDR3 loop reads CASSPGGSPLHF. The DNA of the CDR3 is TGTGCCAGCAGCCCGGGGGGTTCACCCCTCCACTTT.

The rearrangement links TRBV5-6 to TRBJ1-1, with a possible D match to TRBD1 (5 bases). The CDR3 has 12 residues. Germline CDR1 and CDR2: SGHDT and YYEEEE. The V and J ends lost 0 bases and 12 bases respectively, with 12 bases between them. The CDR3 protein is CASSLGQLYTFF. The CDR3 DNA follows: TGTGCCAGCAGCTTGGGACAGCTGTATACTTTCTTT.

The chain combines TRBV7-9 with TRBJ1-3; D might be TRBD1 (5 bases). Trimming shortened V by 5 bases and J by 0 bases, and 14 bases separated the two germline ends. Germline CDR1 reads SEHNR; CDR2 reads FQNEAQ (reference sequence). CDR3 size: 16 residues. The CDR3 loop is CASSPDILSSGNTIYF. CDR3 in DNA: TGTGCCAGCAGCCCGGACATCCTGAGCTCTGGAAACACCATATATTTT. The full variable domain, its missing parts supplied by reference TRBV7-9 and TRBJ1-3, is DTGVSQNPRHKITKRGQNVTFRCDPISEHNRLYWYRQTLGQGPEFLTYFQNEAQLEKSRLLSDRFSAERPKGSFSTLEIQRTEQGDSAMYLCASSPDILSSGNTIYFGEGSWLTVV.

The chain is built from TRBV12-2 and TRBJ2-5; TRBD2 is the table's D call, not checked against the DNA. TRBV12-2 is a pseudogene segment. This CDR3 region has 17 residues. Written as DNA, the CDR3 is TGTGCAAGTCGCTTAGTGCCCCGACCCCTTGGGAGCGGAGAGATGTACTTC. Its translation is CASRLVPRPLGSGEMYF.

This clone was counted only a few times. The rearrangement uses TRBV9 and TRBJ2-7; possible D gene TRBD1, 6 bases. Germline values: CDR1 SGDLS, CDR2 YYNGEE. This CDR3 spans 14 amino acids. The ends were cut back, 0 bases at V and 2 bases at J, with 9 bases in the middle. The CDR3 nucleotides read TGTGCCAGCAGCGTAGCTCCAGGGGCCTACGAGCAGTACTTC. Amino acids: CASSVAPGAYEQYF.

CDR3 loop: CASSSSGFNQPQHF. CDR3 in DNA: TGTGCCAGCAGTTCCTCAGGGTTCAATCAGCCCCAGCATTTT. J is TRBJ1-5 and V is TRBV28, with D possibly being TRBD1 (5 bases). The CDR3 is 14 residues long. The V end lost 4 bases, the J end lost 3 bases, and 10 bases lay between the germline ends. Germline loops: CDR1 MDHEN, CDR2 SYDVKM.

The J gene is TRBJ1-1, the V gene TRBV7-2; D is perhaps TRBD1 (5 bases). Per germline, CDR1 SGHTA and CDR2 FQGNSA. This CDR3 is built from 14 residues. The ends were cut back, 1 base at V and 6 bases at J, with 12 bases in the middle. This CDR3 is CASSLGGRGPEAFF. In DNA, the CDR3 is TGTGCCAGCAGCTTAGGGGGAAGGGGTCCTGAAGCTTTCTTT.

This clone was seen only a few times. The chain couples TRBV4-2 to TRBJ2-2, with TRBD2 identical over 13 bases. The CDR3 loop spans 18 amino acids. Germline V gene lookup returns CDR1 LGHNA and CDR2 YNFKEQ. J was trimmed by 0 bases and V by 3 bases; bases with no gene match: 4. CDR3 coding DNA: TGTGCCAGCAGCCATTTGACTAGCGGGGGGTCGAACACCGGGGAGCTGTTTTTT. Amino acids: CASSHLTSGGSNTGELFF.

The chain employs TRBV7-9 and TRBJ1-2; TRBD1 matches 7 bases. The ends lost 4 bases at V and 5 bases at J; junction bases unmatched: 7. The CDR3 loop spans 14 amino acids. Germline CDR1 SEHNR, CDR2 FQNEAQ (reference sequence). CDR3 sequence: CASSSSEGAYGYTF. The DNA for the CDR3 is TGTGCCAGCAGCTCCTCCGAGGGGGCATATGGCTACACCTTC.

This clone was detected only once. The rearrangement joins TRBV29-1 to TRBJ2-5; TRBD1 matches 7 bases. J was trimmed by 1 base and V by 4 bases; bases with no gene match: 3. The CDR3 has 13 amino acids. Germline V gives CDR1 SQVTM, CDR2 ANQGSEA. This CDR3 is CSVGPGGQETQYF. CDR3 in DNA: TGCAGCGTTGGTCCAGGGGGCCAAGAGACCCAGTACTTC.

In DNA, the CDR3 is TGTGCCAGCAGCTTCTCGGGTGCTGAAGCTTTCTTT. This encodes CASSFSGAEAFF. The V call is TRBV11-2, the J call TRBJ1-1; D uncertain. Trimming cost V 3 bases and J 6 bases, with 8 bases left between them. The CDR3 runs to 12 residues. Germline values: CDR1 SGHAT, CDR2 FQNNGV. The full variable domain, with the rest looked up from reference TRBV11-2 and TRBJ1-1, is EAGVAQSPRYKIIEKRQSVAFWCNPISGHATLYWYQQILGQGPKLLIQFQNNGVVDDSQLPKDRFSAERLKGVDSTLKIQPAKLEDSAVYLCASSFSGAEAFFGQGTRLTVV.

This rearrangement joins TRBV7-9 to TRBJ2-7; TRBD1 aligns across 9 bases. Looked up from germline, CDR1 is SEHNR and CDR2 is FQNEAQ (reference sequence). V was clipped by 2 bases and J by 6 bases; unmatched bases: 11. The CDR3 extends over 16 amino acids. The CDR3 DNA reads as TGTGCCAGCAGCTTAAGTTTCGGGACAGGGATCGTCGAGCAGTACTTC. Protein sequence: CASSLSFGTGIVEQYF.

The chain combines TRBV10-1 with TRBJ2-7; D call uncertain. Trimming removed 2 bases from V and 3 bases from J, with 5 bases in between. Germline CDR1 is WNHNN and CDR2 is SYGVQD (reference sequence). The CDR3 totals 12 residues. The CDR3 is CASSENIYEQYF. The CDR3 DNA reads TGCGCCAGCAGTGAGAACATCTACGAGCAGTACTTC.

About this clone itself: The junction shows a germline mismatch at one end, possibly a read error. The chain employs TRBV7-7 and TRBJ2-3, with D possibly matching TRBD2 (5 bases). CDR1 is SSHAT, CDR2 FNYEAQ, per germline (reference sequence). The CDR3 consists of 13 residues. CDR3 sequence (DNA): TGTGCTAGCAGCCCCGGGGAAGGGGATACGCAGTATTTT. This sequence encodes CASSPGEGDTQYF. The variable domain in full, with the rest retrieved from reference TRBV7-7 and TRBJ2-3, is GAGVSQSPRYKVTKRGQDVTLRCDPISSHATLYWYQQALGQGPEFLTYFNYEAQPDKSGLPSDRFSAERPEGSISTLTIQRTEQRDSAMYRCASSPGEGDTQYFGPGTRLTVL.

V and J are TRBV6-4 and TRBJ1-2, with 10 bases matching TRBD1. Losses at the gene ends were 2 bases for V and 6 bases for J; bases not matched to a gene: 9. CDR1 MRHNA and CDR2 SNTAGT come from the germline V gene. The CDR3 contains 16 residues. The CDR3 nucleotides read TGTGCCAGCAGTGACCACGCGGACAGGGGGTTGGATGGCTACACCTTC. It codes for CASSDHADRGLDGYTF.